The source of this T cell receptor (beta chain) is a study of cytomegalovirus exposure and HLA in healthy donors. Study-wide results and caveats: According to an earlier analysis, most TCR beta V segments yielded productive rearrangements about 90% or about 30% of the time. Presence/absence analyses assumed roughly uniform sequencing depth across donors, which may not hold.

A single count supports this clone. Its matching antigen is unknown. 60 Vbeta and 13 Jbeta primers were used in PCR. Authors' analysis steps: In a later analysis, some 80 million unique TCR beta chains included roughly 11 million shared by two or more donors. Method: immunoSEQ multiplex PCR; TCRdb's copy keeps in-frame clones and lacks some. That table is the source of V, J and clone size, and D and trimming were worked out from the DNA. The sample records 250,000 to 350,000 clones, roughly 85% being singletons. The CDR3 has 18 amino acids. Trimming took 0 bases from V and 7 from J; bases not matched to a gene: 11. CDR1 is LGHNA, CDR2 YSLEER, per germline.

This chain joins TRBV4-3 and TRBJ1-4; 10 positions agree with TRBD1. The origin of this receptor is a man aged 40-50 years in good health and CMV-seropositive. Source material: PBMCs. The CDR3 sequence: CASSQDRRTGGIFEKLFF. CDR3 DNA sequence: TGCGCCAGCAGCCAAGATAGGAGGACAGGGGGAATATTTGAAAAACTGTTTTTT.